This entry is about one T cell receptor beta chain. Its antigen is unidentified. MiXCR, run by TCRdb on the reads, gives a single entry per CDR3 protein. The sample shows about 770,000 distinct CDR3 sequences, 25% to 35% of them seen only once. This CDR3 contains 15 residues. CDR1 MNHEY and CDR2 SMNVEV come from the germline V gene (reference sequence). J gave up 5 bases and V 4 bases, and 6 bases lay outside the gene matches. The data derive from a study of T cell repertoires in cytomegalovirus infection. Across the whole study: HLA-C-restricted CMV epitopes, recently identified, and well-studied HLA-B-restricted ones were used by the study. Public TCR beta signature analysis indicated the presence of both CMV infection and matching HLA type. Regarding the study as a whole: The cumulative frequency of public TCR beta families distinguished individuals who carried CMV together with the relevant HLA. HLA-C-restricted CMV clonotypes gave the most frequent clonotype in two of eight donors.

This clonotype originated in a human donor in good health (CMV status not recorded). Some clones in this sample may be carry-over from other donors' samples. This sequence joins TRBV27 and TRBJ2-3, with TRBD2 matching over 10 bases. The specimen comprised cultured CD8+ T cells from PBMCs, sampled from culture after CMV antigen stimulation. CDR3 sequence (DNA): TGTGCCAGCAGTTACAGCGGGGGGGCCGGAGATACGCAGTATTTT. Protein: CASSYSGGAGDTQYF.